This is a list of T cell receptor beta chains from one sample in a study of shared T cell receptors in the human thymus. Using immunoSEQ multiplex PCR, the repertoire was profiled, and TCRdb retains in-frame clones only, with some absent. The sample has 700,000 to 750,000 clones, 70% to 90% seen once. The data also belong to a second study, concerning human thymus T cells.

The specimen was thymocytes. The receptors here all came from a girl in the first two years of life with a congenital heart defect. Each CDR3 is given with its conserved first and last residue. The D gene is left open where the match is weak. Expanded clones get a size class; other rows say once, few or many, or leave the size out.

j_call clone_size d_call v_call cdr3_aa cdr3_nt
TRBJ2-3 NA NA TRBV9 CASSVGMGASTDTQYF TGTGCCAGCAGCGTTGGGATGGGGGCGAGCACAGATACGCAGTATTTT
TRBJ1-6 NA NA TRBV11-2 CASSRGVLHF TGTGCCAGCAGTCGCGGGGTCCTCCACTTT
TRBJ2-3 NA TRBD1 TRBV27 CASSLKQGDLGTDTQYF TGTGCCAGCAGTTTAAAACAGGGGGACCTAGGGACAGATACGCAGTATTTT
TRBJ1-2 few TRBD1 TRBV7-9 CASSPQGSGYTF TGTGCCAGCAGCCCACAGGGGAGTGGCTACACCTTC
TRBJ1-2 NA NA TRBV2 CASSVRTDAGYTF TGTGCCAGCAGTGTGAGGACAGACGCTGGCTACACCTTC
TRBJ2-3 NA NA TRBV5-1 CASSFDRRGLSTDTQYF TGCGCCAGCAGCTTCGATCGGCGGGGCCTTAGCACAGATACGCAGTATTTT
TRBJ2-1 NA NA TRBV7-6 CASTNPPPPGLFEVEQFF TGTGCCAGCACCAACCCCCCACCTCCAGGGCTGTTTGAGGTTGAGCAGTTCTTC
TRBJ1-2 NA NA TRBV28 CASSLGGTGDGYTF TGTGCCAGCAGTTTGGGCGGGACTGGCGATGGCTACACCTTC
TRBJ2-5 few NA TRBV19 CASSIVCQDQETQYF TGTGCCAGTAGTATAGTGTGCCAGGACCAAGAGACCCAGTACTTC
TRBJ2-1 NA TRBD2 TRBV10-3 CAISDPAGGYNEQFF TGTGCCATCAGTGATCCAGCGGGGGGTTACAATGAGCAGTTCTTC
TRBJ2-6 NA TRBD1 TRBV9 CASSVAVDWTQGPSGANVLTF TGTGCCAGCAGCGTAGCTGTAGACTGGACACAGGGGCCCTCTGGGGCCAACGTCCTGACTTTC
TRBJ2-1 once NA TRBV2 CASSDPLHNEQFF TGTGCCAGCAGTGACCCCCTCCACAATGAGCAGTTCTTC
TRBJ1-4 NA TRBD1 TRBV29-1 CSVEDRSGTGDKKLFF TGCAGCGTTGAAGATCGATCGGGGACAGGGGACAAAAAACTGTTTTTT
TRBJ1-5 once NA TRBV19 CASGPGGEGSNQPQHF TGTGCCAGTGGTCCTGGAGGGGAGGGATCAAATCAGCCCCAGCATTTT
TRBJ1-3 NA NA TRBV28 CASSRTVGNTIYF TGTGCCAGCAGCCGGACAGTTGGAAACACCATATATTTT
TRBJ1-2 NA NA TRBV2 CASSERVDYGYTF TGTGCCAGCAGCGAAAGAGTTGACTATGGCTACACCTTC
TRBJ2-1 NA TRBD1 TRBV4-3 CASSHIWRTGIYNEQFF TGCGCCAGCAGCCACATCTGGCGGACAGGGATCTACAATGAGCAGTTCTTC
TRBJ2-7 few TRBD2 TRBV2 CASSEAGGLEQYF TGTGCCAGCAGCGAAGCGGGGGGGCTCGAGCAGTACTTC
TRBJ1-1 NA TRBD1 TRBV5-1 CASSLERFEPGTGETEAFF TGCGCCAGCAGCTTGGAAAGATTTGAACCCGGGACAGGGGAAACTGAAGCTTTCTTT
TRBJ1-2 NA NA TRBV5-1 CASSFRGFGYGYTF TGCGCCAGCAGCTTTCGGGGGTTCGGCTATGGCTACACCTTC
TRBJ1-2 NA TRBD1 TRBV19 CASSRTGGKYTF TGTGCCAGTAGTAGGACAGGGGGGAAGTACACCTTC
TRBJ2-3 NA TRBD1 TRBV19 CASDGTGGEETDTQYF TGTGCCAGTGATGGGACAGGGGGCGAGGAAACAGATACGCAGTATTTT
TRBJ2-1 NA TRBD2 TRBV7-3 CASSSLAGGLDEQFF TGTGCCAGCAGCTCGCTAGCGGGGGGCTTGGATGAGCAGTTCTTC
TRBJ2-1 NA TRBD2 TRBV11-2 CASSATSGDLREQFF TGTGCCAGCAGCGCCACTAGCGGGGACCTACGTGAGCAGTTCTTC
TRBJ1-5 NA TRBD1 TRBV27 CASSLKEDRNQPQHF TGTGCCAGCAGCCTCAAGGAGGACAGGAATCAGCCCCAGCATTTT
TRBJ2-7 once TRBD1 TRBV13 CASSLKFGTGEDEQYF TGTGCCAGCAGCTTAAAGTTCGGGACAGGTGAAGACGAGCAGTACTTC
TRBJ1-2 NA TRBD1 TRBV10-3 CAISEPTGQGELNYGYTF TGTGCCATCAGTGAGCCCACGGGACAGGGTGAATTAAACTATGGCTACACCTTC
TRBJ2-3 NA NA TRBV5-1 CASSPSTDTQYF TGCGCCAGCAGCCCTAGCACAGATACGCAGTATTTT
TRBJ1-2 once TRBD1 TRBV29-1 CSVEGKGQFDRYGYTF TGCAGCGTTGAAGGAAAGGGACAGTTTGATAGATATGGCTACACCTTC
TRBJ2-1 NA TRBD1 TRBV7-9 CASSPTGQGDYNEQFF TGTGCCAGCAGCCCTACGGGACAGGGGGACTACAATGAGCAGTTCTTC
TRBJ1-1 NA NA TRBV7-9 CCPGENTEAFF TGCTGCCCAGGGGAGAACACTGAAGCTTTCTTT
TRBJ1-5 NA TRBD1 TRBV4-3 CASSQEQGWSQPQHF TGCGCCAGCAGCCAAGAACAGGGGTGGAGTCAGCCCCAGCATTTT